One T cell receptor (beta chain) is described in this entry. This sample is drawn from a study of blood T cell repertoires in COVID-19. Study information: Collection of acute and convalescent COVID-19 samples took place in the United States, Italy and Spain. PBMCs, B-cell-depleted T cells, or T cells provided the cDNA or gDNA that made up the material.

J was trimmed by 1 base and V by 1 base; bases with no gene match: 11. The germline gives CDR1 KGHSH, CDR2 LQKENI. The CDR3 covers 18 residues. The data were produced by immunoSEQ multiplex PCR, yet TCRdb's version contains in-frame clones alone and is incomplete. Altogether around 390,000 clones are present, about 87% being singletons, with the ten largest covering about 9.4%. Participant-given clinical history determined each cohort assignment. Recovered Cohort 3 donors showed two negative PCRs, clearance, or symptom resolution. J is TRBJ1-1 and V is TRBV18; TRBD1 matches at 8 bases. This TCR was sampled from a woman between 50 and 59 years old who had recovered from COVID-19. Sample: PBMCs or T cells enriched from blood (not recorded which). CDR3 nucleotides: TGTGCCAGCTCACCACGTGACAGGGGTGGAAGGGCGAACACTGAAGCTTTCTTT. Encoded protein: CASSPRDRGGRANTEAFF.